The clone carrying this TCR beta chain turned up a few times. The antigen is not known. Unmatched junction bases numbered 16, after V lost 6 bases and J lost 4 bases. The CDR3 runs 18 residues. The V gene's germline CDR1 is KGHSH and CDR2 LQKENI. The sample originates from a study of human T cells and chemical hapten exposure. Study as a whole: Upper inner arm skin measuring 2 cm by 2 cm received 2% DPC for sensitization. Findings of the study overall: Once DPC sensitization occurred, TCRs above 1 in 1000 frequency showed no change.

Specified time point: patch test 3, about 24 weeks after DPC sensitization. Treatment described: therapeutic diphenylcyclopropenone sensitization with weekly scalp DPC. Donors were 18 to 70-year-old alopecia patients suitable for DPC. TCRdb reprocessed the RACE reads with MiXCR, giving one entry per CDR3 protein. The sample includes approximately 80,000 distinct CDR3 sequences, under 15% of them seen just once. Sequenced material: whole blood, taken in connection with sensitization to the hapten diphenylcyclopropenone (DPC). The clonotype was recovered from a woman between 50 and 59 years old with alopecia areata. Some clones in this sample may be carry-over from other donors' samples. This chain links TRBV18 with TRBJ1-4, with 8 bases fitting TRBD1. This CDR3 reads CASSSDGQGRTINEKLFF. The CDR3 nucleotides read TGTGCCAGCTCTTCCGACGGACAGGGAAGGACCATTAATGAAAAACTGTTTTTT.